This T cell receptor beta chain was identified during a study of cytomegalovirus exposure and HLA in healthy donors. Researchers ran the PCR with 60 Vbeta and 13 Jbeta primers. The method was immunoSEQ multiplex PCR; TCRdb's version includes in-frame clones alone and lacks a portion of them. The sample has about 200,000 clones, around 79% seen once; the top ten hold over 1.5%. This CDR3 is 12 amino acids long. Germline-derived CDR1 and CDR2 are LNHNV and YYDKDF (reference sequence). V shed 6 bases and J shed 3 bases, with 8 bases lying between them. The sample taken for sequencing was PBMCs. The TCR sequence derives from a girl between 5 and 17 years old in good health and CMV-seropositive. V gene TRBV15 combines with J gene TRBJ1-1; TRBD1 is a possible D gene (6 bases). The CDR3 sequence: CATSNRDTEAFF. CDR3 in DNA: TGTGCCACCAGTAACAGGGACACTGAAGCTTTCTTT.